The 25 T cell receptor beta chains listed next were all sequenced from one sample in a study of blood T cell repertoires in COVID-19. Produced via immunoSEQ multiplex PCR; TCRdb's table is partial and in-frame only. The sample lists about 85,000 clones, roughly 87% occurring once. The sequencing input was peripheral blood. The receptor set was obtained from a man in his 60s with acute or convalescent COVID-19.

The chain recombines TRBV4-3 with TRBJ2-1; weak D call: TRBD1 (6 bases). The CDR3 extends over 15 amino acids. The ends were cut back, 3 bases at V and 0 bases at J, with 9 bases in the middle. Per the germline V gene, CDR1 is LGHNA and CDR2 is YSLEER. The CDR3 sequence: CASSQDRSSYNEQFF. The CDR3 DNA reads as TGCGCCAGCAGCCAGGACAGAAGCTCCTACAATGAGCAGTTCTTC.

This rearrangement joins TRBV5-8 to TRBJ2-7; 9 bases line up with TRBD1. Germline CDR1 SGHTS, CDR2 YDEGEE. The CDR3 consists of 15 residues. The V gene end was trimmed by 4 bases and the J gene end by 0 bases; junction bases not matched to a gene: 5. The CDR3 DNA sequence: TGTGCCAGCAGCATCGGACAGGGGCCCTCCTACGAGCAGTACTTC. This encodes CASSIGQGPSYEQYF.

The chain is built from TRBV28 and TRBJ1-4; D gene uncertain. V dropped 3 bases and J dropped 0 bases, with 8 bases sitting between them. Germline CDR1 is MDHEN and CDR2 is SYDVKM. This CDR3 comprises 15 residues. This CDR3 is CASSLGIATNEKLFF. CDR3 sequence (DNA): TGTGCCAGCAGTTTGGGCATCGCAACTAATGAAAAACTGTTTTTT.

The gene calls are TRBV5-6 and TRBJ1-5; no clear D gene. Trimming shortened V by 0 bases and J by 0 bases, and 10 bases separated the two germline ends. Germline CDR1 SGHDT, CDR2 YYEEEE. The CDR3 has 16 residues. CDR3 coding DNA: TGTGCCAGCAGCTTGGGGCGGCACGGTAGCAATCAGCCCCAGCATTTT. As protein: CASSLGRHGSNQPQHF. Full variable domain (outside the CDR3, taken from reference TRBV5-6 and TRBJ1-5): DAGVTQSPTHLIKTRGQQVTLRCSPKSGHDTVSWYQQALGQGPQFIFQYYEEEERQRGNFPDRFSGHQFPNYSSELNVNALLLGDSALYLCASSLGRHGSNQPQHFGDGTRLSIL.

This clone was detected a few times. The chain carries TRBV7-2 and TRBJ2-1, with 10 bases lining up with TRBD1. The length of the CDR3 is 15 residues. The germline gives CDR1 SGHTA, CDR2 FQGNSA. V gave up 4 bases and J gave up 7 bases; unmatched junction bases: 7. DNA of the CDR3: TGTGCCAGCAGCTGGGGGAGACAGGGGGCGAATGAGCAGTTCTTC. Residues: CASSWGRQGANEQFF.

J is TRBJ2-7 and V is TRBV19; possibly TRBD2 for D (6 bases). This CDR3 comprises 13 residues. Germline V CDR1 and CDR2: LNHDA, SQIVND (reference sequence). V lost 5 bases and J 1 base, leaving 9 bases between the germline ends. CDR3 in DNA: TGTGCCAGTAGTTCGGGACTTTCCTACGAGCAGTACTTC. It yields the protein CASSSGLSYEQYF.

In its sample, this clone was seen a few times. The chain links TRBV5-4 to TRBJ2-7; weak D call: TRBD2 (5 bases). Trimming removed 0 bases from V and 5 bases from J, with 18 bases in between. Germline values: CDR1 SGHNT, CDR2 YYREEE (reference sequence). CDR3 length: 16 residues. DNA for the CDR3: TGTGCCAGCAGCTTGGTACGCGGGCCGTCGAGAAACGAGCAGTACTTC. The encoded protein is CASSLVRGPSRNEQYF.

The genes are TRBV15 and TRBJ2-3, with TRBD2 matching over 11 bases. Germline V gene sequence: CDR1 LNHNV, CDR2 YYDKDF (reference sequence). CDR3 size: 18 residues. V lost 5 bases, J lost 2 bases, and 12 bases stayed unmatched. The CDR3 nucleotides are TGTGCCACCAGCTTAAGCCCGACTAGCGGGGAGTACACAGATACGCAGTATTTT. Protein: CATSLSPTSGEYTDTQYF.

The chain joins TRBV11-2 to TRBJ2-7; 9 bases align to TRBD1. The V segment lost 5 bases and the J segment 2 bases; nucleotides outside the gene matches: 10. The CDR3 contains 16 residues. Germline V lookup: CDR1 SGHAT, CDR2 FQNNGV. The CDR3, as DNA: TGTGCCAGCAGCCGTTGGAAGGGACAGGGTGCCTACGAGCAGTACTTC. The encoded protein is CASSRWKGQGAYEQYF.

The chain uses TRBV10-2 and TRBJ1-5; 11 bases match TRBD1. V lost 6 bases to trimming and J lost 3 bases; unmatched junction nucleotides: 4. CDR1 is WSHSY, CDR2 SAAADI, per germline. The CDR3 is made up of 15 amino acids. CDR3 loop: CASRGTGGDNQPQHF. CDR3 nucleotides: TGCGCCAGCAGGGGGACAGGGGGGGACAATCAGCCCCAGCATTTT.

The chain recombines TRBV10-1 with TRBJ1-1; D gene unclear. V lost 3 bases, J lost 2 bases, and 4 bases lay in between. Germline V gene data show CDR1 as WNHNN and CDR2 as SYGVQD (reference sequence). The CDR3 spans 12 residues. CDR3 residues: CASSDSNTEAFF. The CDR3 region has the DNA TGCGCCAGCAGTGACAGTAACACTGAAGCTTTCTTT.

This rearrangement joins TRBV7-2 to TRBJ1-3, with 8 bases aligning to TRBD1. The CDR3 extends over 18 amino acids. Germline CDR1 SGHTA, CDR2 FQGNSA. Trimming took 2 bases from V and 1 from J; bases not matched to a gene: 10. CDR3 sequence: CASSLSRSTGGSGNTIYF. The CDR3 bases are TGTGCCAGCAGCTTAAGTCGGTCCACAGGGGGATCTGGAAACACCATATATTTT.

The chain has TRBV9 and TRBJ1-2, with a possible D match to TRBD1 (6 bases). The CDR3 totals 18 residues. Germline lookup yields CDR1 SGDLS and CDR2 YYNGEE. V was trimmed by 3 bases and J by 6 bases, leaving 27 bases between them. The CDR3 coding sequence is TGTGCCAGCAGCGCCACCCCCTTCGGGACACCCCCTGAGGATGGCTACACCTTC. Its translation is CASSATPFGTPPEDGYTF.

The chain couples TRBV5-1 to TRBJ1-4, with unresolved D. Trimming cost V 5 bases and J 4 bases, with 9 bases left between them. The CDR3 loop spans 13 amino acids. From germline, CDR1 is SGHRS and CDR2 YFSETQ. The CDR3 loop is CASSFGSNEKLFF. Here the CDR3 DNA reads TGCGCCAGCAGTTTCGGGAGTAATGAAAAACTGTTTTTT.

This chain connects TRBV5-1 to TRBJ1-1; TRBD1 is a possible D gene (5 bases). Germline CDR1 is SGHRS and CDR2 is YFSETQ. CDR3 length equals 14 residues. Deletions cut 3 bases from V and 2 bases from J, with 11 bases between. The CDR3 DNA sequence: TGCGCCAGCAGCTATAGGGGTGGTAACACTGAAGCTTTCTTT. It encodes CASSYRGGNTEAFF.

This rearrangement joins TRBV3-1 (or the pseudogene TRBV3-2) to TRBJ1-6; the match to TRBD1 covers 8 bases. CDR1 is LGHDT, CDR2 YNNKEL, per germline (reference sequence). CDR3 length: 15 amino acids. The V and J ends lost 4 bases and 6 bases, in that order; junction bases with no gene match: 5. Written as DNA, the CDR3 is TGTGCCAGCAGCCCCACAGGGGGGCCTAATTCACCCCTCCACTTT. This codes for CASSPTGGPNSPLHF.

The chain employs TRBV5-6 and TRBJ2-4; 15 nucleotides align to TRBD2. Germline lookup yields CDR1 SGHDT and CDR2 YYEEEE. There are 16 residues in the CDR3. The trim removed 3 bases at V and 7 bases at J, leaving 5 bases unmatched. As DNA, the CDR3 is TGTGCCAGCAGCTGGACTAGCGGGGGGGCCGAGAACATTCAGTACTTC. The encoded protein is CASSWTSGGAENIQYF.

The V call is TRBV18, the J call TRBJ1-5; D might be TRBD1 (5 bases). This CDR3 comprises 12 residues. V was shortened by 3 bases and J by 6 bases, with 6 bases between the two germline ends. Per germline, CDR1 KGHSH and CDR2 LQKENI. The CDR3: CASSPGGQPQHF. In nucleotides, the CDR3 is TGTGCCAGCTCACCGGGGGGTCAGCCCCAGCATTTT. The whole variable domain, filled in from reference TRBV18 and TRBJ1-5, reads NAGVMQNPRHLVRRRGQEARLRCSPMKGHSHVYWYRQLPEEGLKFMVYLQKENIIDESGMPKERFSAEFPKEGPSILRIQQVVRGDSAAYFCASSPGGQPQHFGDGTRLSIL.

The V call is TRBV5-1, the J call TRBJ1-2; perhaps TRBD1 as D (6 bases). CDR3 length: 16 residues. Per the germline V gene, CDR1 is SGHRS and CDR2 is YFSETQ. V lost 0 bases to trimming and J lost 8 bases, with 20 bases between them. CDR3 amino acids: CASSLAQGNPLGGYTF. CDR3 coding DNA: TGCGCCAGCAGCTTGGCTCAGGGGAATCCTTTGGGGGGCTACACCTTC. Complete variable domain (other parts from reference TRBV5-1 and TRBJ1-2): KAGVTQTPRYLIKTRGQQVTLSCSPISGHRSVSWYQQTPGQGLQFLFEYFSETQRNKGNFPGRFSGRQFSNSRSEMNVSTLELGDSALYLCASSLAQGNPLGGYTFGSGTRLTVV.

The V and J genes are TRBV4-2 and TRBJ1-2; tentatively, D is TRBD1 (5 bases). The CDR3 totals 15 residues. Trimming removed 0 bases from V and 6 bases from J, with 14 bases in between. Per the germline V gene, CDR1 is LGHNA and CDR2 is YNFKEQ. CDR3 protein: CASSQDRAAGDGYTF. As DNA, the CDR3 is TGTGCCAGCAGCCAAGATCGGGCTGCGGGGGATGGCTACACCTTC.

The gene calls are TRBV5-6 and TRBJ1-5, with a tentative D call TRBD1 (5 bases). Trimming removed 6 bases from V and 4 bases from J, with 14 bases in between. This CDR3 region has 14 residues. CDR1 SGHDT and CDR2 YYEEEE come from the germline V gene. The CDR3 DNA reads TGTGCCAGCACGAAGACGGGGGGAAATCAGCCCCAGCATTTT. Translating gives CASTKTGGNQPQHF. The full variable domain, in which reference TRBV5-6 and TRBJ1-5 provide the parts outside the CDR3, is DAGVTQSPTHLIKTRGQQVTLRCSPKSGHDTVSWYQQALGQGPQFIFQYYEEEERQRGNFPDRFSGHQFPNYSSELNVNALLLGDSALYLCASTKTGGNQPQHFGDGTRLSIL.

This rearrangement joins TRBV7-3 to TRBJ2-5; TRBD2 agrees at 8 bases. The CDR3 sequence is 15 residues long. The V gene end was trimmed by 5 bases and the J gene end by 5 bases; junction bases not matched to a gene: 10. Germline assignment: CDR1 SGHTA and CDR2 FQGTGA. The chain's CDR3 is CASSPGTSSGETQYF. In DNA, the CDR3 is TGTGCCAGCAGCCCCGGGACTAGTAGTGGGGAGACCCAGTACTTC.

The chain combines TRBV12-3 or TRBV12-4 with TRBJ2-3; no clear D gene. The CDR3 spans 12 residues. V was trimmed by 4 bases and J by 6 bases, leaving 8 bases between them. CDR3: CASSSLVDTQYF. CDR3 sequence (DNA): TGTGCCAGCAGTTCTTTAGTCGATACGCAGTATTTT.

This sequence joins TRBV2 and TRBJ2-7; 8 nucleotides agree with TRBD1. The CDR3 contains 17 residues. Germline CDR1 SNHLY, CDR2 FYNNEI. V was clipped by 1 base and J by 0 bases; unmatched bases: 8. The CDR3 spells CASSEGVRQGPSYEQYF. The CDR3 DNA is TGTGCCAGCAGTGAAGGGGTTAGACAGGGGCCCTCCTACGAGCAGTACTTC.

The chain combines TRBV7-2 with TRBJ2-5; no clear D gene. There are 15 residues in the CDR3. V lost 4 bases, J lost 1 base, and 13 bases lay in between. Germline V gene lookup returns CDR1 SGHTA and CDR2 FQGNSA. CDR3 bases: TGTGCCAGCAGCTCTGCGATGGGCGCCCAAGAGACCCAGTACTTC. It specifies CASSSAMGAQETQYF.